The present entry profiles one T cell receptor (beta chain) with its context. This specimen comes from a study of blood T cell repertoires in COVID-19. TCRdb's copy holds only in-frame clones and misses some; the assay was immunoSEQ multiplex PCR. The sample carries hundreds of thousands of clones, roughly 85% recorded once. The sample consisted of PBMCs or T cells enriched from blood (not recorded which). The receptor comes from a man aged 30 to 45 who had recovered from COVID-19.

CDR3 bases: TGTGCCAGTAGTACCCCTAGCGGGGGGGTTACAGATACGCAGTATTTT. Translating it yields CASSTPSGGVTDTQYF. The gene calls are TRBV19 and TRBJ2-3; 12 bases are shared with TRBD2. This CDR3 region has 16 residues. Germline trimming cut 4 bases from V and 3 bases from J; bases unmatched to any gene: 5. Germline values: CDR1 LNHDA, CDR2 SQIVND (reference sequence).